What follows is one TCR beta chain and its context. The data stem from a study of blood T cell repertoires in COVID-19. At the level of the study: Whether acute or convalescent, the COVID-19 samples came from the United States, Italy and Spain. Sample material is recorded as cDNA or gDNA derived from T cells, B-cell-depleted T cells, or PBMCs.

Authors' methods: Amplified reference gene primers provided the basis for estimating nucleated cell counts. The method was immunoSEQ multiplex PCR; TCRdb's version includes in-frame clones alone and lacks a portion of them. The V and J calls and clone size were taken over from that table, and D and trimming were inferred from the DNA. Of roughly 250,000 clones in the sample, 70% to 85% were seen once. Germline-derived CDR1 and CDR2 are GTSNPN and SVGIG (reference sequence). Trimming cost V 4 bases and J 6 bases; bases outside gene matches: 23. CDR3 length: 18 amino acids. The chain employs TRBV30 and TRBJ1-2; 7 positions agree with TRBD1. The sequence was collected from a woman of 80 years or more with acute or convalescent COVID-19. What was sequenced was peripheral blood. CDR3 protein: CAWTPPRATGKGSDGYTF. The CDR3, as DNA: TGTGCCTGGACCCCCCCCCGGGCGACAGGGAAAGGGTCAGATGGCTACACCTTC.